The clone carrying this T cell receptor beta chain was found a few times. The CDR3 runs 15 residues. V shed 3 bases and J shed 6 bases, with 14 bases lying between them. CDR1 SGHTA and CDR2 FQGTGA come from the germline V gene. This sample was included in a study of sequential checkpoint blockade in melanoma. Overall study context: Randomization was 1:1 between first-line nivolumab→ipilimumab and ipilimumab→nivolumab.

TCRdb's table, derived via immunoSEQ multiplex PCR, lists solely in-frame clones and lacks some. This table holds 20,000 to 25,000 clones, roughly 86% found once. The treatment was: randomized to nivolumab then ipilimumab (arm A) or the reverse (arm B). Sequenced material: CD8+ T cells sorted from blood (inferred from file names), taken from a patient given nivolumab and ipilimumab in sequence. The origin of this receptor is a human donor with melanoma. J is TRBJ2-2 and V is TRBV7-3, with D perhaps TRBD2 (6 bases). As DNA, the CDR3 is TGTGCCAGCAGCTTGGTTAGCGGTAGCCCCGGGGAGCTGTTTTTT. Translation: CASSLVSGSPGELFF.